The 10 T cell receptor beta chains listed next were all sequenced from one sample in a study of cytomegalovirus exposure and HLA in healthy donors. A multiplex PCR was run with 60 Vbeta primers and 13 Jbeta primers. Profiling relied on immunoSEQ multiplex PCR, and the TCRdb table lists in-frame clones only, not all of them. The table records 210,000 or so clones, 75% to 90% of them present only once. The sequenced sample was PBMCs. All receptors derive from a woman under 30 in good health and CMV-seronegative.

This chain uses TRBV5-1 with TRBJ1-5; maybe TRBD1 (5 bases). CDR1 and CDR2 from the germline V gene are SGHRS and YFSETQ. Deletions cut 4 bases from V and 1 base from J, with 12 bases between. The CDR3 spans 15 residues. The CDR3 region is CASSHEAGSNQPQHF. CDR3 in DNA: TGCGCCAGCAGCCACGAGGCAGGGAGCAATCAGCCCCAGCATTTT. Full variable domain (outside the CDR3, taken from reference TRBV5-1 and TRBJ1-5): KAGVTQTPRYLIKTRGQQVTLSCSPISGHRSVSWYQQTPGQGLQFLFEYFSETQRNKGNFPGRFSGRQFSNSRSEMNVSTLELGDSALYLCASSHEAGSNQPQHFGDGTRLSIL.

As concerns this clone: Other DNA sequences within the sample encode an identical CDR3. The V and J genes are TRBV2 and TRBJ1-2; 8 bases match TRBD1. The V gene end was trimmed by 4 bases and the J gene end by 5 bases; junction bases not matched to a gene: 0. Germline-derived CDR1 and CDR2 are SNHLY and FYNNEI. There are 12 residues in the CDR3. CDR3 in DNA: TGTGCCAGCAGTGGGACAGGGTATGGCTACACCTTC. Translation: CASSGTGYGYTF.

The chain uses TRBV6-5 and TRBJ2-7; D gene uncertain. The CDR3 sequence is 14 residues long. V lost 5 bases and J lost 1, with 12 bases in between. Germline CDR1 reads MNHEY; CDR2 reads SVGAGI. The CDR3 coding sequence is TGTGCCAGCAGTGAAAGTTACTGGTCCTACGAGCAGTACTTC. Translation: CASSESYWSYEQYF.

This clone was found a few times. The chain couples TRBV2 to TRBJ2-5; no clear D gene. The tail of the sequence fits TRBJ2-7 better, so the J call may be wrong. The germline CDR1 and CDR2 sequences are SNHLY and FYNNEI. The CDR3 totals 11 residues. CDR3 DNA: TGTGCCAGCAGGGGCCCATACGAGCAGTACTTC. Residues: CASRGPYEQYF.

The chain carries TRBV6-5 and TRBJ1-1; unclear D gene. The V gene's germline CDR1 is MNHEY and CDR2 SVGAGI. The germline V and J ends were trimmed by 8 bases and 11 bases, with 18 bases remaining between them. The CDR3 is 12 residues long. The CDR3 sequence: CASSENAKRAFF. CDR3 coding DNA: TGTGCCAGCTCTGAGAATGCCAAACGGGCTTTCTTT.

Here the CDR3 reads CASSQLVSTEAFF. DNA of the CDR3: TGCGCCAGCAGCCAACTAGTCTCCACTGAAGCTTTCTTT. This chain joins TRBV4-3 and TRBJ1-1, with unresolved D. V was trimmed by 2 bases and J by 4 bases, leaving 8 bases between them. This CDR3 has 13 amino acids. Germline CDR1 LGHNA, CDR2 YSLEER.

The CDR3 nucleotides read TGTGCCAGCAGCGCGGGAGGACTAGCGGGTTGGGCTGACACAGATACGCAGTATTTT. As protein: CASSAGGLAGWADTDTQYF. The J gene is TRBJ2-3, the V gene TRBV9; TRBD2 matches at 11 bases. Unmatched junction bases numbered 14, after V lost 3 bases and J lost 2 bases. CDR1 is SGDLS, CDR2 YYNGEE, per germline. This CDR3 has 19 amino acids.

The chain joins TRBV29-1 to TRBJ1-1; 11 bases match TRBD1. V shed 6 bases, J shed 5 bases, and the junction held 5 bases outside the gene matches. The V gene's germline CDR1 is SQVTM and CDR2 ANQGSEA. There are 13 residues in the CDR3. CDR3 sequence reads: CSVGQGAQTEAFF. In DNA, the CDR3 is TGCAGCGTAGGACAGGGGGCGCAGACTGAAGCTTTCTTT.

The gene calls are TRBV5-1 and TRBJ1-2; 12 bases map to TRBD1. Germline CDR1 SGHRS, CDR2 YFSETQ. The CDR3 runs to 17 residues. The J segment lost 7 bases and the V segment lost 4 bases, leaving 14 bases of the junction unmatched. The CDR3 DNA is TGCGCCAGCAGCGTCCTCGGGACAGGGGGCGCTGGAAGTGGCTACACCTTC. Translation: CASSVLGTGGAGSGYTF.

V gene TRBV9 combines with J gene TRBJ2-7; TRBD1 agrees at 7 bases. V lost 4 bases, J lost 6 bases, and 10 bases stayed unmatched. Germline CDR1 and CDR2: SGDLS and YYNGEE. The CDR3 spans 14 residues. The CDR3 region is CASSIRQGQGEQYF. CDR3 DNA sequence: TGTGCCAGCAGCATCAGACAGGGCCAGGGCGAGCAGTACTTC.